The clone carrying this TCR beta chain was picked up a small number of times. Its matching antigen is unknown. No glioblastoma patient carried an isocitrate dehydrogenase mutation. The data originate from a study of glioma-infiltrating T cells after dendritic cell vaccination. Study results and limitations: Few patients contributed both blood and tumor specimens.

Amplification used 60 V beta primers and 13 J beta primers. TCRdb's copy holds only in-frame clones and misses some; the assay was immunoSEQ multiplex PCR. The sample has some 73,000 clones; over 70% are singletons. The sequenced sample was blood, obtained before dendritic cell vaccination. The clonotype was recovered from a human donor with glioblastoma.

This CDR3 is CASSVDGGGSTEAFF. In nucleotides, the CDR3 is TGTGCCAGCAGCGTAGATGGGGGAGGTAGCACTGAAGCTTTCTTT. V is TRBV9 and J is TRBJ1-1; D is possibly TRBD1 (5 bases). The CDR3 loop spans 15 amino acids. The ends were cut back, 0 bases at V and 4 bases at J, with 13 bases in the middle. The germline V gene encodes CDR1 SGDLS and CDR2 YYNGEE. The full variable domain, with the rest looked up from reference TRBV9 and TRBJ1-1, is DSGVTQTPKHLITATGQRVTLRCSPRSGDLSVYWYQQSLDQGLQFLIQYYNGEERAKGNILERFSAQQFPDLHSELNLSSLELGDSALYFCASSVDGGGSTEAFFGQGTRLTVV.